Sequencing of this TCR beta chain was carried out in a study of blood T cell repertoires in COVID-19. Study overall: There were acute and convalescent COVID-19 samples, and they came from the United States, Italy and Spain. Sources were T cells, B-cell-depleted T cells, or PBMCs; the material itself was cDNA or gDNA.

In the authors' workflow: Amplification of reference gene primers was used by the study to estimate nucleated cell counts. Here immunoSEQ multiplex PCR was the method, and the copy in TCRdb shows in-frame clones only, minus some. The V and J calls and the clone size are those of that table, but D and trimming were determined from the DNA. Among 150,000 or so clones, around nine tenths were seen once, and the ten largest hold approximately 2.4%. The CDR3 covers 14 residues. The V end was cut by 1 base, the J end by 8 bases, with 14 bases between. Germline V CDR1 and CDR2: KGHSH, LQKENI. This clonotype was sampled from a woman in her 70s with acute or convalescent COVID-19. Sequencing input: peripheral blood. This chain connects TRBV18 to TRBJ1-2, with D hard to call. The CDR3 here is CASSPRKVGEGYTF. The CDR3 DNA reads TGTGCCAGCTCACCACGGAAGGTGGGCGAAGGCTACACCTTC.